One sample yielded the 32 T cell receptor beta chains listed below, sequenced in a study of cytomegalovirus exposure and HLA in healthy donors. The PCR had 60 Vbeta and 13 Jbeta primers. The data were produced by immunoSEQ multiplex PCR, yet TCRdb's version contains in-frame clones alone and is incomplete. The sample yields roughly 180,000 clones, around 80% seen once. The sequenced material came from PBMCs. Receptors originate from a man aged 30 to 45 in good health and CMV-seropositive.

CDR3 coding DNA: TGCGCCAGCAGCTCTGACAGCAAAAGGACGTACACCTTC. Translated: CASSSDSKRTYTF. The chain has TRBV5-1 and TRBJ1-2, with D possibly TRBD1 on 5 matching bases. The V and J ends lost 3 bases and 11 bases respectively, with 17 bases between them. This CDR3 is built from 13 residues. Germline V gene data show CDR1 as SGHRS and CDR2 as YFSETQ.

The rearrangement uses TRBV5-1 and TRBJ2-7; D call uncertain. The germline gives CDR1 SGHRS, CDR2 YFSETQ. The V end was cut by 0 bases, the J end by 0 bases, with 7 bases between. The CDR3 totals 14 residues. CDR3 sequence reads: CASSLVGPSYEQYF. The CDR3 DNA follows: TGCGCCAGCAGCTTGGTGGGCCCCTCCTACGAGCAGTACTTC.

The chain links TRBV5-5 to TRBJ2-5; TRBD1 might be the D (6 bases). In germline, CDR1 is SGHKS, CDR2 YYEKEE (reference sequence). Trimming stripped 5 bases from V and 4 bases from J, with 12 bases between. This CDR3 has 13 residues. CDR3 nucleotides: TGTGCCAGCAGGGACAGTGGTCGAGAGACCCAGTACTTC. Translation gives CASRDSGRETQYF.

There are a few counts of this clone. The chain couples TRBV2 to TRBJ1-4; D is ambiguous. The germline V and J ends were trimmed by 4 bases and 0 bases, with 9 bases remaining between them. CDR1 SNHLY and CDR2 FYNNEI come from the germline V gene. This CDR3 has 15 residues. As DNA, the CDR3 is TGTGCCAGCAGTGGCACAGCTGCAACTAATGAAAAACTGTTTTTT. Amino acids: CASSGTAATNEKLFF.

The rearrangement joins TRBV15 to TRBJ1-1; TRBD1 is a possible D gene (5 bases). Germline loops: CDR1 LNHNV, CDR2 YYDKDF (reference sequence). Trimming took 1 base from V and 1 from J, leaving 7 bases between them. This CDR3 has 14 residues. The CDR3 loop reads CATSRGQSNTEAFF. The CDR3 bases are TGTGCCACCAGCAGAGGACAGTCGAACACTGAAGCTTTCTTT.

This clone was seen more than once but under ten times. The rearrangement uses TRBV5-1 and TRBJ2-7, with D possibly being TRBD2 (6 bases). V dropped 4 bases and J dropped 3 bases, with 14 bases sitting between them. CDR1 and CDR2 (germline): SGHRS, YFSETQ. The CDR3 loop spans 14 amino acids. The CDR3 here is CASSPEGDYYEQYF. CDR3 DNA: TGCGCCAGCAGCCCGGAGGGCGACTACTACGAGCAGTACTTC.

This rearrangement joins TRBV6-6 to TRBJ1-2; 7 positions match TRBD1. Germline values: CDR1 MNHNY, CDR2 SVGAGI (reference sequence). With 2 bases clipped from V and 8 bases from J, the junction kept 5 bases outside the gene matches. This CDR3 contains 13 residues. CDR3 sequence (DNA): TGTGCCAGCAGTTACGGTCAGGGGGGCGGCTACACCTTC. Protein: CASSYGQGGGYTF.

This clone was picked up a small number of times. The CDR3 reads CASSLSRGSSSNQPQHF. The CDR3, as DNA: TGTGCCAGCAGCCTCTCCCGGGGGAGTAGTAGCAATCAGCCCCAGCATTTT. The V gene is TRBV7-9, the J gene TRBJ1-5, with a tentative D call TRBD1 (5 bases). From germline, CDR1 is SEHNR and CDR2 FQNEAQ (reference sequence). Trimming took 5 bases from V and 0 from J, leaving 17 bases between them. This CDR3 has 17 amino acids.

This clone was counted a few times. V and J are TRBV4-3 and TRBJ2-7; TRBD2 agrees at 7 bases. Germline assignment: CDR1 LGHNA and CDR2 YSLEER. J was trimmed by 2 bases and V by 3 bases; bases with no gene match: 7. There are 15 residues in the CDR3. CDR3 amino acids: CASSQEGEGPYEQYF. The CDR3 DNA follows: TGCGCCAGCAGCCAGGAAGGGGAGGGCCCCTACGAGCAGTACTTC.

The V and J genes are TRBV6-5 and TRBJ2-5, with 9 bases identical to TRBD1. The CDR3 runs 14 residues. Germline CDR1 reads MNHEY; CDR2 reads SVGAGI. V shed 6 bases and J 5 bases; nucleotides not matched to a gene: 7. The CDR3 region has the DNA TGTGCCAGCAGAGACAGGGGGATGGACGAGACCCAGTACTTC. It is translated as CASRDRGMDETQYF.

The DNA for the CDR3 is TGCAGCGCCGCAGGCGGGGGAAACGAGCAGTACTTC. Its protein product is CSAAGGGNEQYF. The chain has TRBV29-1 and TRBJ2-7; 7 positions agree with TRBD2. The V gene end was trimmed by 7 bases and the J gene end by 5 bases; junction bases not matched to a gene: 8. This CDR3 region has 12 residues. Germline CDR1 is SQVTM and CDR2 is ANQGSEA.

This chain links TRBV5-6 with TRBJ2-5; D is unclear. The V and J ends lost 1 base and 9 bases respectively, with 10 bases between them. The germline CDR1 and CDR2 sequences are SGHDT and YYEEEE. The CDR3 has 12 residues. CDR3: CASSLRNAAQYF. The CDR3 DNA reads as TGTGCCAGCAGCTTGAGGAACGCGGCCCAGTACTTC. Supplemented by reference TRBV5-6 and TRBJ2-5, the full variable domain reads DAGVTQSPTHLIKTRGQQVTLRCSPKSGHDTVSWYQQALGQGPQFIFQYYEEEERQRGNFPDRFSGHQFPNYSSELNVNALLLGDSALYLCASSLRNAAQYFGPGTRLLVL.

The chain carries TRBV2 and TRBJ1-1, with D unclear. Germline values: CDR1 SNHLY, CDR2 FYNNEI. V lost 2 bases and J lost 10, with 5 bases in between. The CDR3 length is 10 residues. CDR3 sequence reads: CASSESRAFF. The CDR3 region has the DNA TGTGCCAGCAGTGAATCTCGAGCTTTCTTT.

The V and J genes are TRBV6-5 and TRBJ1-3; TRBD1 might be the D (5 bases). The CDR3 has 15 amino acids. CDR1 is MNHEY, CDR2 SVGAGI, per germline. V lost 2 bases and J lost 2, with 10 bases in between. DNA for the CDR3: TGTGCCAGCAGTTACAGACAGAACCCTGGAAACACCATATATTTT. It codes for CASSYRQNPGNTIYF.

The chain joins TRBV25-1 to TRBJ2-2, with TRBD1 matching 8 bases. Germline CDR1 is MGHDK and CDR2 is SYGVNS. CDR3 length equals 15 residues. V shed 3 bases and J 4 bases; nucleotides not matched to a gene: 4. CDR3 nucleotide sequence: TGTGCCAGCAGTGAGGAACAGGGGGTCACCGGGGAGCTGTTTTTT. It encodes CASSEEQGVTGELFF.

The chain has TRBV6-5 and TRBJ1-1; tentatively, D is TRBD1 (6 bases). There are 15 residues in the CDR3. The germline V and J ends were trimmed by 5 bases and 3 bases, with 16 bases remaining between them. Looked up from germline, CDR1 is MNHEY and CDR2 is SVGAGI. DNA for the CDR3: TGTGCCAGCAGTAGAGGGGGTAGTGGGTACACTGAAGCTTTCTTT. Translation: CASSRGGSGYTEAFF.

The table lists this clone with a count of one. V gene TRBV7-2 combines with J gene TRBJ2-3, with D perhaps TRBD2 (6 bases). The V end was cut by 6 bases, the J end by 6 bases, with 7 bases between. Per the germline V gene, CDR1 is SGHTA and CDR2 is FQGNSA. The CDR3 is made up of 11 amino acids. The CDR3 protein is CASRLADTQYF. The CDR3 bases are TGTGCCAGCAGGCTAGCGGATACGCAGTATTTT. Together with reference TRBV7-2 and TRBJ2-3, the CDR3 gives the full variable domain: GAGVSQSPSNKVTEKGKDVELRCDPISGHTALYWYRQSLGQGLEFLIYFQGNSAPDKSGLPSDRFSAERTGGSVSTLTIQRTQQEDSAVYLCASRLADTQYFGPGTRLTVL.

The V and J genes are TRBV5-4 and TRBJ2-3; 8 positions match TRBD2. V lost 1 base, J lost 1 base, and 5 bases stayed unmatched. Germline values: CDR1 SGHNT, CDR2 YYREEE (reference sequence). CDR3 length equals 16 residues. The CDR3 loop is CASSLYLAGGTDTQYF. In nucleotides, the CDR3 is TGTGCCAGCAGCTTGTACCTAGCGGGCGGCACAGATACGCAGTATTTT.

J is TRBJ2-1 and V is TRBV6-4, with D unclear. Germline values: CDR1 MRHNA, CDR2 SNTAGT. The CDR3 covers 13 residues. V lost 0 bases, J lost 7 bases, and 7 bases lay in between. The CDR3 coding sequence is TGTGCCAGCAGTGACTCGACGAGGAATGAGCAGTTCTTC. Residues: CASSDSTRNEQFF.

There are a few counts of this clone. The V and J genes are TRBV6-4 and TRBJ2-7, with TRBD1 matching over 9 bases. The junction had 6 bases not matched to a gene; V was cut back by 3 bases and J by 3 bases. CDR1 MRHNA and CDR2 SNTAGT come from the germline V gene. The CDR3 totals 15 residues. The CDR3 region is CASSEAETGGYEQYF. The DNA of the CDR3 is TGTGCCAGCAGTGAAGCGGAGACAGGGGGCTACGAGCAGTACTTC.

Here the CDR3 reads CASSRSGGLNEQFF. CDR3 DNA: TGTGCCAGCTCGAGGAGCGGGGGGCTCAATGAGCAGTTCTTC. This sequence joins TRBV7-2 and TRBJ2-1, with 9 bases that match TRBD2. Trimming at V came to 8 bases and at J to 6 bases, leaving 8 bases not matched to a gene. The germline gives CDR1 SGHTA, CDR2 FQGNSA. The CDR3 has 14 amino acids.

CDR3 bases: TGTGCCAGCAGCTCAGAGACAGGAAGCTCCTACGAGCAGTACTTC. Translated: CASSSETGSSYEQYF. The V gene is TRBV11-3, the J gene TRBJ2-7; a possible D gene is TRBD1 (6 bases). The germline V and J ends were trimmed by 4 bases and 0 bases, with 13 bases remaining between them. The CDR3 length is 15 residues. The germline gives CDR1 SGHNT, CDR2 YENEEA.

This chain connects TRBV7-9 to TRBJ2-1; 7 bases are a match to TRBD2. Trimming removed 4 bases from V and 6 bases from J; junction bases left unmatched: 6. Per germline, CDR1 SEHNR and CDR2 FQNEAQ (reference sequence). The CDR3 has 14 residues. Here the CDR3 reads CASSWGGGPNEQFF. The CDR3 DNA is TGTGCCAGCAGCTGGGGGGGAGGGCCCAATGAGCAGTTCTTC.

The CDR3 DNA reads TGCGCCAGCAGCGGCGGGGAAAAACTGTTTTTT. Translated, it gives CASSGGEKLFF. The rearrangement uses TRBV10-1 and TRBJ1-4; D is uncertain. This CDR3 spans 11 amino acids. V lost 6 bases and J lost 8, with 7 bases in between. Germline V gene data show CDR1 as WNHNN and CDR2 as SYGVQD (reference sequence).

This clone was seen just once. The rearrangement links TRBV10-2 to TRBJ1-4; a possible D gene is TRBD1 (5 bases). With 4 bases removed from V and 8 bases from J, the gap between germline ends came to 11 bases. The CDR3 extends over 13 amino acids. Germline loops: CDR1 WSHSY, CDR2 SAAADI. The CDR3 DNA is TGCGCCAGCAGTGGGGGGACTCCGGAAAAACTGTTTTTT. It yields the protein CASSGGTPEKLFF.

The chain has TRBV27 and TRBJ1-1; TRBD1 matches at 7 bases. The germline CDR1 and CDR2 sequences are MNHEY and SMNVEV (reference sequence). The ends lost 5 bases at V and 1 base at J; junction bases unmatched: 16. This CDR3 has 18 amino acids. CDR3 loop: CASSPIPHRGHPNTEAFF. The CDR3 bases are TGTGCCAGCAGTCCCATCCCCCACAGGGGCCATCCGAACACTGAAGCTTTCTTT.

The chain links TRBV29-1 to TRBJ2-1; D is unresolved. The germline V gene encodes CDR1 SQVTM and CDR2 ANQGSEA. The V end was cut by 5 bases, the J end by 0 bases, with 8 bases between. This CDR3 has 13 amino acids. CDR3 region: CSVRPSSYNEQFF. The DNA of the CDR3 is TGCAGCGTTCGTCCTAGCTCCTACAATGAGCAGTTCTTC.

The chain couples TRBV27 to TRBJ2-1; D might be TRBD1 (7 bases). Trimming took off 5 bases at V and 0 bases at J, with 11 bases between the two ends. Germline lookup yields CDR1 MNHEY and CDR2 SMNVEV (reference sequence). CDR3 size: 15 residues. CDR3 residues: CASSGGGSSYNEQFF. As DNA, the CDR3 is TGTGCCAGCAGTGGAGGGGGCTCCTCCTACAATGAGCAGTTCTTC.

Turning to this clone: At one boundary the junction diverges from the germline segment, which might be a read error. Other DNA sequences in this sample translate to the same CDR3. The rearrangement uses TRBV6-1 and TRBJ1-6; TRBD1 matches at 7 bases. The CDR3 runs 15 residues. CDR1 and CDR2 (germline): MNHNS, SASEGT. In DNA form, the CDR3 reads TGCGCCAGCACTCCCGGGACAGTAGTCAATTCACCCCTCCACTTT. It yields the protein CASTPGTVVNSPLHF.

The chain combines TRBV29-1 with TRBJ2-7, with 13 bases matching TRBD2. The germline V gene has CDR1 SQVTM and CDR2 ANQGSEA. Trimming removed 1 base from V and 3 bases from J; junction bases left unmatched: 15. The CDR3 extends over 19 amino acids. In DNA form, the CDR3 reads TGCAGCGTTGAAGCTGCCGGACAGGGGGGACTAGCGGGACGCTACGAGCAGTACTTC. Protein: CSVEAAGQGGLAGRYEQYF.

This chain uses TRBV11-2 with TRBJ2-5; 8 bases match TRBD2. Trimming took 0 bases from V and 4 from J; bases not matched to a gene: 7. This CDR3 comprises 16 residues. CDR1 is SGHAT, CDR2 FQNNGV, per germline. DNA for the CDR3: TGTGCCAGCAGCTTAGATGAGGGACTAGGGCGAGAGACCCAGTACTTC. It specifies CASSLDEGLGRETQYF.

Only a few counts were recorded for this clone. This CDR3 reads CASSLGGHYGYTF. In nucleotides, the CDR3 is TGCGCCAGCAGCTTGGGGGGCCACTATGGCTACACCTTC. The genes are TRBV5-1 and TRBJ1-2, with D perhaps matching TRBD1 (5 bases). V was clipped by 0 bases and J by 3 bases, with 6 bases between them. The CDR3 spans 13 residues. Germline V gene data show CDR1 as SGHRS and CDR2 as YFSETQ.